This T cell receptor (beta chain) was captured by sequencing in a study of T cell responses to AZD1222 COVID-19 vaccine. Using immunoSEQ multiplex PCR, the repertoire was profiled, and TCRdb retains in-frame clones only, with some absent. The sample holds around 110,000 clones, around nine tenths seen once. The sequence came from an adult who received the AZD1222 COVID-19 vaccine. Sequenced material: peripheral blood, taken 28 days after the second AZD1222 dose.

As DNA, the CDR3 is TGTGCCAGCAGCCCCGGGACGGCCTACGAGCAGTACTTC. Its translation: CASSPGTAYEQYF. The chain recombines TRBV2 with TRBJ2-7, with D possibly being TRBD1 or TRBD2 (5 bases each). Germline V gene sequence: CDR1 SNHLY, CDR2 FYNNEI. The V end lost 6 bases, the J end lost 2 bases, and 11 bases lay between the germline ends. The CDR3 is made up of 13 amino acids. Based on the CDR3 plus reference TRBV2 and TRBJ2-7, the full variable domain is EPEVTQTPSHQVTQMGQEVILRCVPISNHLYFYWYRQILGQKVEFLVSFYNNEISEKSEIFDDQFSVERPDGSNFTLKIRSTKLEDSAMYFCASSPGTAYEQYFGPGTRLTVT.